This T cell receptor (beta chain) comes out of a study of blood T cell repertoires in COVID-19. Study details: Samples of COVID-19 (acute and convalescent) were obtained from the United States, Italy and Spain. Sources were T cells, B-cell-depleted T cells, or PBMCs; the material itself was cDNA or gDNA.

Profiled with immunoSEQ multiplex PCR; TCRdb holds only in-frame clones, not every one. The sample comprises hundreds of thousands of clones, roughly four fifths of which are singletons, and 8.9% rests with the top ten. Unmatched junction bases numbered 5, after V lost 1 base and J lost 1 base. The germline V gene has CDR1 LGHNA and CDR2 YNFKEQ. The CDR3 contains 16 residues. The J gene is TRBJ2-7, the V gene TRBV4-2; 9 bases line up with TRBD1. The receptor was isolated from a man aged 80 or over with acute or convalescent COVID-19. The specimen sequenced was peripheral blood. CDR3 in DNA: TGTGCCAGCAGCCAAGTCGATGGGACAGGGTCCTACGAGCAGTACTTC. This gives the protein CASSQVDGTGSYEQYF.